Listed here are 18 T cell receptor beta chains from one sample, sequenced in a study of T cell changes during pregnancy in multiple sclerosis. Assay used: immunoSEQ multiplex PCR; TCRdb lists only in-frame clones, some missing. This table holds about 60,000 clones, 85% to 95% found once. The sample was peripheral blood, taken in the first trimester of pregnancy. These TCRs come from a female donor with multiple sclerosis, enrolled in a pregnancy study.

The CDR3 nucleotides are TGTGCCAGCAGCGCCGGTCGTATGAACACTGAAGCTTTCTTT. Translation: CASSAGRMNTEAFF. This sequence joins TRBV7-9 and TRBJ1-1; D is unresolved. The CDR3 is 14 amino acids. Germline V CDR1 and CDR2: SEHNR, FQNEAQ (reference sequence). V was shortened by 5 bases and J by 0 bases, with 10 bases between the two germline ends.

J is TRBJ2-7 and V is TRBV6-1, with D perhaps matching TRBD1 (6 bases). V lost 6 bases to trimming and J lost 6 bases, with 9 bases between them. Germline-derived CDR1 and CDR2 are MNHNS and SASEGT. The CDR3 length is 11 residues. CDR3 in DNA: TGTGCCAGCAGGGCAGGGGTCGAGCAGTACTTC. It yields the protein CASRAGVEQYF.

V usage is TRBV27 and J usage is TRBJ1-2; D may be TRBD1 (5 bases). The germline V and J ends were trimmed by 7 bases and 11 bases, with 23 bases remaining between them. The CDR3 extends over 14 amino acids. Germline CDR1 MNHEY, CDR2 SMNVEV (reference sequence). CDR3 sequence: CASKPWRSAGRYTF. The DNA for the CDR3 is TGTGCCAGCAAACCGTGGAGGTCAGCGGGGCGGTACACCTTC.

The chain employs TRBV5-8 and TRBJ2-7; TRBD2 is a possible D gene (6 bases). Germline V lookup: CDR1 SGHTS, CDR2 YDEGEE. The CDR3 sequence is 17 residues long. V lost 4 bases to trimming and J lost 6 bases, with 26 bases between them. The CDR3 nucleotides read TGTGCCAGCAGCCCTTGGAGGGGTTCGACGCGGGACGGCGAGCAGTACTTC. As protein: CASSPWRGSTRDGEQYF.

The chain employs TRBV16 and TRBJ1-5; TRBD1 might be the D (6 bases). With 1 base removed from V and 6 bases from J, the gap between germline ends came to 10 bases. Per germline, CDR1 KGHSY and CDR2 FQNENV. The CDR3 totals 14 residues. The chain's CDR3 is CASSQWTETQPQHF. CDR3 DNA: TGTGCCAGCAGCCAATGGACAGAGACTCAGCCCCAGCATTTT.

The CDR3 nucleotides read TGTGCCAGCAGGTTAATCCTTTCGTCAGATACGCAGTATTTT. Its translation is CASRLILSSDTQYF. The V gene is TRBV5-4, the J gene TRBJ2-3; no reliable D call. V was trimmed by 5 bases and J by 4 bases, leaving 14 bases between them. The CDR3 has 14 residues. CDR1 SGHNT and CDR2 YYREEE come from the germline V gene (reference sequence).

The chain carries TRBV7-6 and TRBJ2-5, with TRBD2 matching over 7 bases. CDR3 size: 16 residues. Germline V CDR1 and CDR2: SGHVS, FNYEAQ. V gave up 0 bases and J gave up 4 bases; unmatched junction bases: 8. The CDR3 reads CASSLAGGGGVETQYF. In DNA, the CDR3 is TGTGCCAGCAGCTTAGCAGGAGGCGGGGGAGTAGAGACCCAGTACTTC.

The chain employs TRBV19 and TRBJ1-4; unclear D gene. V dropped 5 bases and J dropped 7 bases, with 5 bases sitting between them. CDR1 and CDR2 (germline): LNHDA, SQIVND (reference sequence). The CDR3 consists of 11 residues. In DNA form, the CDR3 reads TGTGCCAGTAGTTCCTTTGAAAAACTGTTTTTT. Amino acid sequence: CASSSFEKLFF. The entire variable domain, with the rest obtained from reference TRBV19 and TRBJ1-4, is as follows: DGGITQSPKYLFRKEGQNVTLSCEQNLNHDAMYWYRQDPGQGLRLIYYSQIVNDFQKGDIAEGYSVSREKKESFPLTVTSAQKNPTAFYLCASSSFEKLFFGSGTQLSVL.

This chain connects TRBV18 to TRBJ1-1, with D unclear. CDR3 length: 12 amino acids. V was cut by 2 bases and J by 8 bases, with 9 bases left in between. Germline lookup yields CDR1 KGHSH and CDR2 LQKENI. The CDR3 spells CASSPRQEEAFF. Written as DNA, the CDR3 is TGTGCCAGCTCACCAAGGCAGGAAGAAGCTTTCTTT.

The gene calls are TRBV6-5 and TRBJ2-2; D unresolved. The V end lost 0 bases, the J end lost 1 base, and 6 bases lay between the germline ends. Germline V gene data show CDR1 as MNHEY and CDR2 as SVGAGI. The CDR3 consists of 15 residues. The chain's CDR3 is CASSYSKLNTGELFF. The CDR3 DNA follows: TGTGCCAGCAGTTACTCCAAATTGAACACCGGGGAGCTGTTTTTT.

The chain is built from TRBV6-8 and TRBJ2-5; 13 bases fit TRBD2. Germline V gene data show CDR1 as MNHGY and CDR2 as SAAAGT. Unmatched junction bases numbered 7, after V lost 5 bases and J lost 1 base. The CDR3 consists of 17 residues. The CDR3 is CASSAPRTSGGQETQYF. CDR3 bases: TGTGCCAGCAGTGCCCCCCGGACTAGCGGGGGCCAAGAGACCCAGTACTTC.

The rearrangement joins TRBV19 to TRBJ2-1; 14 bases are a match to TRBD2. CDR1 is LNHDA, CDR2 SQIVND, per germline (reference sequence). V dropped 4 bases and J dropped 6; count of bases not matched to a gene: 5. The length of the CDR3 is 16 residues. CDR3 amino acids: CASSNPGLAGVNEQFF. The CDR3 nucleotides read TGTGCCAGTAGTAACCCGGGACTAGCGGGGGTCAATGAGCAGTTCTTC.

The chain uses TRBV9 and TRBJ1-1; 7 positions match TRBD1. In germline, CDR1 is SGDLS, CDR2 YYNGEE. After removal of 2 bases from V and 3 bases from J, the junction contained 4 bases not matched to a gene. The CDR3 loop spans 14 amino acids. CDR3 region: CASSVGGQDTEAFF. The CDR3 DNA reads as TGTGCCAGCAGCGTGGGCGGACAGGACACTGAAGCTTTCTTT. Full variable domain (missing parts from reference TRBV9 and TRBJ1-1): DSGVTQTPKHLITATGQRVTLRCSPRSGDLSVYWYQQSLDQGLQFLIQYYNGEERAKGNILERFSAQQFPDLHSELNLSSLELGDSALYFCASSVGGQDTEAFFGQGTRLTVV.

This clone was seen only once. The chain carries TRBV19 and TRBJ2-3; 7 bases line up with TRBD1. Germline values: CDR1 LNHDA, CDR2 SQIVND (reference sequence). V shed 0 bases, J shed 5 bases, and the junction held 11 bases outside the gene matches. The length of the CDR3 is 17 residues. The CDR3, as DNA: TGTGCCAGTAGTATAGATCCCGGGACAGCCGGCGGAGATACGCAGTATTTT. This gives the protein CASSIDPGTAGGDTQYF.

This sequence joins TRBV5-4 and TRBJ2-7, with 9 positions matching TRBD2. The CDR3 covers 15 residues. CDR1 SGHNT and CDR2 YYREEE come from the germline V gene (reference sequence). V was clipped by 0 bases and J by 3 bases; unmatched bases: 4. The CDR3 bases are TGTGCCAGCAGCTTGGTAGCTAGCGGGATCTACGAGCAGTACTTC. This gives the protein CASSLVASGIYEQYF.

The chain links TRBV7-2 to TRBJ2-7; 8 bases align to TRBD1. V shed 0 bases and J 3 bases; nucleotides not matched to a gene: 7. CDR1 and CDR2 from the germline V gene are SGHTA and FQGNSA. This CDR3 region has 16 residues. CDR3 in amino acids: CASSLAAAGTGYEQYF. The CDR3 bases are TGTGCCAGCAGCTTAGCGGCCGCAGGGACAGGCTACGAGCAGTACTTC. Drawing the rest from reference TRBV7-2 and TRBJ2-7, the complete variable domain is GAGVSQSPSNKVTEKGKDVELRCDPISGHTALYWYRQSLGQGLEFLIYFQGNSAPDKSGLPSDRFSAERTGGSVSTLTIQRTQQEDSAVYLCASSLAAAGTGYEQYFGPGTRLTVT.

The gene calls are TRBV5-1 and TRBJ2-1, with D possibly being TRBD2 (7 bases). Germline CDR1 SGHRS, CDR2 YFSETQ. The CDR3 has 15 amino acids. Trimming stripped 2 bases from V and 8 bases from J, with 17 bases between. The CDR3 is CASSFGGGAVDEQFF. CDR3 in DNA: TGCGCCAGCAGCTTTGGAGGGGGGGCTGTGGATGAGCAGTTCTTC.

The J gene is TRBJ1-1, the V gene TRBV5-1; 8 positions match TRBD1. CDR1 is SGHRS, CDR2 YFSETQ, per germline. The CDR3 is 16 residues long. Unmatched junction bases numbered 6, after V lost 2 bases and J lost 0 bases. The CDR3 nucleotides read TGCGCCAGCAGCTTAGACAGGGGAACGATGAACACTGAAGCTTTCTTT. This encodes CASSLDRGTMNTEAFF.